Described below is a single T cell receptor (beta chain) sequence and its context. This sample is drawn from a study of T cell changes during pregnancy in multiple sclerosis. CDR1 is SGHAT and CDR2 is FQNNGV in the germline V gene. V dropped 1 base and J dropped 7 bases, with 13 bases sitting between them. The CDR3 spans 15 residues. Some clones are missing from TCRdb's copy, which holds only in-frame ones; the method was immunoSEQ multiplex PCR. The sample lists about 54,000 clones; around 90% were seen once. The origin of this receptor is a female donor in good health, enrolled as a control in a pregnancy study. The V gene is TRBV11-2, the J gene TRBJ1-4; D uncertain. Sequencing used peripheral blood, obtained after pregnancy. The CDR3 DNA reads TGTGCCAGCAGCTTAGTGGGCGCGTCCCCTGAAAAACTGTTTTTT. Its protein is CASSLVGASPEKLFF.